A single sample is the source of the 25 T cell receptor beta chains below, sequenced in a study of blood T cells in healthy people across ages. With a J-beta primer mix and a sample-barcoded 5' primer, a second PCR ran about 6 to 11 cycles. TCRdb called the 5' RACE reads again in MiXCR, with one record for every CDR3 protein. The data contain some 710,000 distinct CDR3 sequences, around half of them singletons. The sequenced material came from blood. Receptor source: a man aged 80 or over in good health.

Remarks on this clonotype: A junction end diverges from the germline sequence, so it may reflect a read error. CDR3 loop: CSVPPSGSYNERFF. The CDR3, as DNA: TGCAGCGTTCCCCCTAGCGGCTCCTACAATGAGCGGTTCTTC. The rearrangement joins TRBV29-1 to TRBJ2-1; 7 nucleotides align to TRBD2. Germline lookup yields CDR1 SQVTM and CDR2 ANQGSEA. The CDR3 extends over 14 amino acids.

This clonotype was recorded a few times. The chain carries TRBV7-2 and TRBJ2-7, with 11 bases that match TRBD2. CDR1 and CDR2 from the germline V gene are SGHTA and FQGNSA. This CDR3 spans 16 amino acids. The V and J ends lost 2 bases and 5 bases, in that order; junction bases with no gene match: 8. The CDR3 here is CASSLTWTSGPHEQYF. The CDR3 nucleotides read TGTGCCAGCAGCTTAACATGGACTAGCGGGCCCCACGAGCAGTACTTC.

The CDR3 DNA reads TGTGCCAGCAGCCGACCCCCGGGGACAGGGAGTGCTGAAGCTTTCTTT. Its translation: CASSRPPGTGSAEAFF. The rearrangement joins TRBV7-2 to TRBJ1-1, with 9 nucleotides matching TRBD1. CDR1 is SGHTA and CDR2 is FQGNSA in the germline V gene. The ends lost 5 bases at V and 6 bases at J; junction bases unmatched: 13. The CDR3 covers 16 residues.

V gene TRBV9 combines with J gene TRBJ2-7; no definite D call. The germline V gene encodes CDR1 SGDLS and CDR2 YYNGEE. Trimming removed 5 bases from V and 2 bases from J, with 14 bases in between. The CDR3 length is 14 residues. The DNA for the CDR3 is TGTGCCAGCAGAGGACCGGGCCCCCCCTACGAGCAGTACTTC. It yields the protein CASRGPGPPYEQYF.

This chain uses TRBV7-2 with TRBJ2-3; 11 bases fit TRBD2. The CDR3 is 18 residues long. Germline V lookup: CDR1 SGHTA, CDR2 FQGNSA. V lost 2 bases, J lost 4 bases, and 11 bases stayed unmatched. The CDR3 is CASSLTQASGRLADTQYF. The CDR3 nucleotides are TGTGCCAGCAGCTTAACCCAGGCTAGCGGGAGGTTGGCAGATACGCAGTATTTT.

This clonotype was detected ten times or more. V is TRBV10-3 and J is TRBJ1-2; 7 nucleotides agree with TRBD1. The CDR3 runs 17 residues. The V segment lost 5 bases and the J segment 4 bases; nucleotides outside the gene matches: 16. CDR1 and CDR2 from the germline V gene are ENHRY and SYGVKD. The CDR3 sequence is CAISILDREKGRYGYTF. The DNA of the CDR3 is TGTGCCATCAGTATACTCGACAGGGAAAAAGGGCGCTATGGCTACACCTTC.

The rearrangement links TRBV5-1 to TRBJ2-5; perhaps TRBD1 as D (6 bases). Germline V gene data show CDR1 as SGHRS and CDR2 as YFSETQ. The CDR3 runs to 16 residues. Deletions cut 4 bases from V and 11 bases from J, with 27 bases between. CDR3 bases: TGCGCCAGCAGCCAGATTACAGGGAAGCCGGTCAATGAGCAGTACTTC. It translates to CASSQITGKPVNEQYF.

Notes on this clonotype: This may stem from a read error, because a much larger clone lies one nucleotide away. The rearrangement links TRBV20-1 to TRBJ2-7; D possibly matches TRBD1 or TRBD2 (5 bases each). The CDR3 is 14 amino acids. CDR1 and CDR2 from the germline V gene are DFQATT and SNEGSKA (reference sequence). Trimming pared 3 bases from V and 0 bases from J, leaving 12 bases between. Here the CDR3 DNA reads TGCAGTGCTAGGGGACCGAAGACCTCCTACGAGCAGTACTTC. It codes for CSARGPKTSYEQYF.

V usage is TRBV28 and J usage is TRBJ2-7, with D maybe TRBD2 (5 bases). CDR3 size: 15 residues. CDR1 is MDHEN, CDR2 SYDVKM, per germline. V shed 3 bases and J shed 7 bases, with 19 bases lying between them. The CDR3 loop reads CASSFGGGDLSEQYF. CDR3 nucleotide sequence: TGTGCCAGCAGTTTTGGAGGAGGTGACCTTTCTGAGCAGTACTTC.

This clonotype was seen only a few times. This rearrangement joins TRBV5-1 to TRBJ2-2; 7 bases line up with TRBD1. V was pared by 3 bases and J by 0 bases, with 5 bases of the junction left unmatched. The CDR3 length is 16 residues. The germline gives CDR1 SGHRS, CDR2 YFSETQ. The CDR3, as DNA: TGCGCCAGCAGCTCATCGGGACAGCCGAACACCGGGGAGCTGTTTTTT. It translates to CASSSSGQPNTGELFF.

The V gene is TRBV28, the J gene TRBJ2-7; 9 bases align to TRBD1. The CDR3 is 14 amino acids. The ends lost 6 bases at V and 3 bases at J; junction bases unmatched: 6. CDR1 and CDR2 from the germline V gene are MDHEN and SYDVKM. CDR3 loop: CASRPTGGFYEQYF. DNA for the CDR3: TGTGCCAGCAGGCCGACAGGGGGATTCTACGAGCAGTACTTC.

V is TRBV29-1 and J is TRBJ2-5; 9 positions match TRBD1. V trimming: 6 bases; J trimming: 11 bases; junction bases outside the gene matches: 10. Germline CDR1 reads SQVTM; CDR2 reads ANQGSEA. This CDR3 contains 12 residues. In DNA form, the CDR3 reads TGCAGCGTGGGACAGGGTCTAGTAGAGCAGTACTTC. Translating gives CSVGQGLVEQYF.

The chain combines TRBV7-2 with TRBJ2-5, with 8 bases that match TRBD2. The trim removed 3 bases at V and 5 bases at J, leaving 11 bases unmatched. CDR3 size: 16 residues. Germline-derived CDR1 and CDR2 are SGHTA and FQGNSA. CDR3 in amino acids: CASSFQSGRSWETQYF. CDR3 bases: TGTGCCAGCAGCTTTCAGAGCGGGAGATCCTGGGAGACCCAGTACTTC.

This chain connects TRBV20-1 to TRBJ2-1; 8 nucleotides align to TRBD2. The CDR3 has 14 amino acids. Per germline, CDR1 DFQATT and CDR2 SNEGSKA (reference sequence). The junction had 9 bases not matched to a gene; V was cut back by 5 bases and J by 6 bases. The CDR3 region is CSAETGGRPNEQFF. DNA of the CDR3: TGCAGTGCTGAGACTGGCGGGAGGCCCAATGAGCAGTTCTTC.

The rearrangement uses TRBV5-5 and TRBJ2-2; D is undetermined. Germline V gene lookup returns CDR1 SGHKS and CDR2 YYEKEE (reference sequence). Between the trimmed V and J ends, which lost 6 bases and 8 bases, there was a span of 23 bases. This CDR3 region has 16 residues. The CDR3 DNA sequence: TGTGCCAGCATTCTGCAATGGGGTAGCCCAACGGGGGAGCTGTTTTTT. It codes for CASILQWGSPTGELFF.

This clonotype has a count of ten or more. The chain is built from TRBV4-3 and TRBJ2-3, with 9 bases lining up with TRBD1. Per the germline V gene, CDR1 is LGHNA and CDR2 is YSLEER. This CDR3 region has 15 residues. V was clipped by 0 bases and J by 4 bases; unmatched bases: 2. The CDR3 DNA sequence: TGCGCCAGCAGCCAAGACGGGACAGGGTCAGATACGCAGTATTTT. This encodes CASSQDGTGSDTQYF.

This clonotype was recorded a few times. The CDR3 DNA sequence: TGTGCCAGCAGCCTAGGACTAGCGGAGGCAGATGAGCAGTTCTTC. It yields the protein CASSLGLAEADEQFF. V gene TRBV4-2 combines with J gene TRBJ2-1; 10 bases fit TRBD2. Germline V gene sequence: CDR1 LGHNA, CDR2 YNFKEQ. The CDR3 extends over 15 amino acids. With V trimmed by 4 bases and J by 8 bases, 8 bases remained unmatched.

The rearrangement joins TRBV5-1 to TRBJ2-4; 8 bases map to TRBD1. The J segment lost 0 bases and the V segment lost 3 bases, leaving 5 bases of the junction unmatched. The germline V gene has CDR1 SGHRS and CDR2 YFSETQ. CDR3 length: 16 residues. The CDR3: CASSYGQGGAKNIQYF. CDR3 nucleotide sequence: TGCGCCAGCAGCTACGGACAGGGTGGAGCCAAAAACATTCAGTACTTC.

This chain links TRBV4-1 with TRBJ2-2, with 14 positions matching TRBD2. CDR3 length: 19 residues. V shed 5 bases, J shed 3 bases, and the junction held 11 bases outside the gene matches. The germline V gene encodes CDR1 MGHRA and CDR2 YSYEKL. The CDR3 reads CASSSSGTSGSLHTGELFF. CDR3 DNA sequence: TGCGCCAGCAGCAGTTCCGGGACTAGCGGGAGCCTCCACACCGGGGAGCTGTTTTTT.

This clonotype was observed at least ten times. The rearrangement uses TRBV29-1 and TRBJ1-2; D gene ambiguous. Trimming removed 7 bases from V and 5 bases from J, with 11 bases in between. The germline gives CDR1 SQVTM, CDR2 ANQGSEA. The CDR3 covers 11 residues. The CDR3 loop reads CSAGLTYGYTF. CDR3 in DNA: TGCAGCGCCGGACTGACTTATGGCTACACCTTC.

As DNA, the CDR3 is TGCGCCAGCAGCTTGGAGGGCAGTTTCAACACTGAAGCTTTCTTT. This codes for CASSLEGSFNTEAFF. The V call is TRBV5-1, the J call TRBJ1-1; no reliable D call. This CDR3 is built from 15 residues. Germline V CDR1 and CDR2: SGHRS, YFSETQ. Trimming took off 0 bases at V and 2 bases at J, with 11 bases between the two ends.

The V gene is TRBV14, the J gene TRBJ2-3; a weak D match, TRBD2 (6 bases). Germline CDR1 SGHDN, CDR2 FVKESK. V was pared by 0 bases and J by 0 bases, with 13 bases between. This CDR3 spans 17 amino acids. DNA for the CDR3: TGTGCCAGCAGCCAAGATTTATGGGGGACTAGCACAGATACGCAGTATTTT. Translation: CASSQDLWGTSTDTQYF.

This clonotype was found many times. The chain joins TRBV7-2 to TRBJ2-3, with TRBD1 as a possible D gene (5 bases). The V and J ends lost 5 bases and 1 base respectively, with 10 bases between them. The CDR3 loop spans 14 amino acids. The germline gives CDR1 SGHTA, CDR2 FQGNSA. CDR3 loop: CASSETRGTDTQYF. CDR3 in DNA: TGTGCCAGCAGCGAAACCAGGGGCACAGATACGCAGTATTTT.

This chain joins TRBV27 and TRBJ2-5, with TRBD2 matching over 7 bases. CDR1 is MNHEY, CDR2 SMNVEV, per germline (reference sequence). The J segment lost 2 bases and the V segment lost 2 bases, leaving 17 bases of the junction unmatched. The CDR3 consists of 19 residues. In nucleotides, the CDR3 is TGTGCCAGCAGTTTACGACGTGCTTTTAGGGAGGGCCAACAAGAGACCCAGTACTTC. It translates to CASSLRRAFREGQQETQYF.

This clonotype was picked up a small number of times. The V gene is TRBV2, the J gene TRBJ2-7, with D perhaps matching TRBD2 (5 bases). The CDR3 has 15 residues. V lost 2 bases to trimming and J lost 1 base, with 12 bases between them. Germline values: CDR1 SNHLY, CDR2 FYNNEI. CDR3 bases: TGTGCCAGCAGTGAATTTGTAGGGAGTTCCTACGAGCAGTACTTC. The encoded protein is CASSEFVGSSYEQYF.